This T cell receptor (beta chain) was documented in a study of blood T cells in healthy people across ages. Points from the study as a whole: When one million T cells were used, diversity estimates were thought to be underestimates.

Collection of ten milliliters of peripheral blood was performed for each donor. PBMCs were isolated at a quantity of at least 6 million per sample. About this clonotype itself: What it binds is unknown.

The V and J ends lost 5 bases and 4 bases, in that order; junction bases with no gene match: 8. The CDR3 has 14 residues. CDR1 and CDR2 from the germline V gene are DFQATT and SNEGSKA (reference sequence). With a J-beta primer mix and a sample-barcoded 5' primer, a second PCR ran about 6 to 11 cycles. TCRdb ran MiXCR on the 5' RACE reads and lists one entry per CDR3 protein. This table has approximately 600,000 distinct CDR3 sequences, around three fifths appearing once. Sequenced input: blood. The sequence derives from a man aged 60 to 75 in good health. This chain links TRBV20-1 with TRBJ1-5; TRBD1 aligns across 7 bases. CDR3 nucleotide sequence: TGCAGTGCTGAGGGGACAGCCTTGAATCAGCCCCAGCATTTT. This gives the protein CSAEGTALNQPQHF.